The entry below gives a single T cell receptor (beta chain) sequence along with its context. What it binds is not known. The data originate from a study of T cell repertoires in cytomegalovirus infection. Study in general: CMV epitopes, recently identified HLA-C-restricted and well-studied HLA-B-restricted, were used. CMV infection together with matching HLA type was indicated by public TCR beta signatures. The study, taken as a whole, reports: CMV-specific HLA-C-restricted TCR beta clonotypes dominated the ex vivo response.

Germline CDR1 reads KGHSH; CDR2 reads LQKENI. This CDR3 comprises 15 residues. The junction had 2 bases not matched to a gene; V was cut back by 3 bases and J by 2 bases. TCRdb itself ran the reads through MiXCR, one entry per CDR3 protein. The sample has some 310,000 distinct CDR3 sequences; 20% to 30% are singletons. The sequencing used cultured PBMCs, collected from culture after CMV antigen stimulation. The chain links TRBV18 to TRBJ2-1; 9 bases line up with TRBD2. The TCR was taken from a human donor in good health (CMV status not recorded). Some clones in this sample may be carry-over from other donors' samples. The CDR3 region is CASSPASGTYNEQFF. Here the CDR3 DNA reads TGTGCCAGCTCACCGGCTAGCGGGACCTACAATGAGCAGTTCTTC.